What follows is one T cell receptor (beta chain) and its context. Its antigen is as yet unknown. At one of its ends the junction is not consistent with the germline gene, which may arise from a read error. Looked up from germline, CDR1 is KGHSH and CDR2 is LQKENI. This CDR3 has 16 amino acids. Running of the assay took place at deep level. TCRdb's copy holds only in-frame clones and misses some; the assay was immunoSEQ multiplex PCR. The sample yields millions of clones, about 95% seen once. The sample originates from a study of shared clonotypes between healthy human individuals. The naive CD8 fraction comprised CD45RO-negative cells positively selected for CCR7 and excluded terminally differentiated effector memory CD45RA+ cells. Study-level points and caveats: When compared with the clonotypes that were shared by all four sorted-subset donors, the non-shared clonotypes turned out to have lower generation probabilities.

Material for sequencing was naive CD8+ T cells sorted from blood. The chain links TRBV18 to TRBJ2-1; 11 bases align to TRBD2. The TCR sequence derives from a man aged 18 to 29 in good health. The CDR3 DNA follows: TGTACCAGCTCACCATTTACTAGCGGGAGTCACAATGAGCAGTTCTTC. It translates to CTSSPFTSGSHNEQFF.